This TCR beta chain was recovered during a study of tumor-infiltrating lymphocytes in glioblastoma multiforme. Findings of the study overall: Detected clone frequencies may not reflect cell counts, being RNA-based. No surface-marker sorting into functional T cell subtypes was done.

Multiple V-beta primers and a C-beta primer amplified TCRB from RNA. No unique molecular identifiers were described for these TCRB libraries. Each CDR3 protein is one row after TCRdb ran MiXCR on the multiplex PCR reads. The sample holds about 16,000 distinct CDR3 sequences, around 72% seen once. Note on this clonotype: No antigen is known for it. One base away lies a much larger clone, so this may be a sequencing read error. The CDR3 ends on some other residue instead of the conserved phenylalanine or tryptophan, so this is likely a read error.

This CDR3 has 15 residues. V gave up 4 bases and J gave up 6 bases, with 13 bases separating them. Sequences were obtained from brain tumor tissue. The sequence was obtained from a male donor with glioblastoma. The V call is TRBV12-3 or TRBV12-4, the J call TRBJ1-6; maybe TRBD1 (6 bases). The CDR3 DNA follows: TGTGCCAGCAGTTCTAGGACAGATTTTAATTCACCCCTCCACTTA. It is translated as CASSSRTDFNSPLHL.